These T cell receptor beta chains were read from a single sample in a study of cytomegalovirus exposure and HLA in healthy donors. TCRdb's table, derived via immunoSEQ multiplex PCR, lists solely in-frame clones and lacks some. The data contain about 150,000 clones, roughly four fifths of them singletons. The sequenced sample consisted of PBMCs. The origin of the receptors is a male donor in good health and CMV-seronegative. CDR3s include the opening cysteine and the closing phenylalanine or tryptophan. A D gene is named only where the DNA matches it firmly. Size values are once, few and many counts, or a class for expanded clones, and some rows have none.

len	v_gene	d_gene	j_gene	abundance	CDR3aa	CDR3nt
15	TRBV9	-	TRBJ2-7	-	CASSPGGRGSYEQYF	TGTGCCAGCAGCCCCGGAGGCCGGGGCTCCTACGAGCAGTACTTC
13	TRBV11-2	-	TRBJ1-2	-	CASTRQRGYGYTF	TGTGCCAGCACTCGACAGAGAGGCTATGGCTACACCTTC
15	TRBV7-8	TRBD2	TRBJ2-5	once	CASSLRLAPQETQYF	TGTGCCAGCAGCCTGAGACTAGCTCCTCAAGAGACCCAGTACTTC
13	TRBV9	TRBD1	TRBJ2-1	-	CASSGNRGDEQFF	TGTGCCAGCAGCGGCAACAGGGGCGATGAGCAGTTCTTC
16	TRBV4-2	TRBD1	TRBJ2-7	few	CASSQKTGDSSYEQYF	TGTGCCAGCAGCCAAAAGACAGGGGATAGCTCCTACGAGCAGTACTTC
13	TRBV6-5	-	TRBJ2-7	-	CASRRTGSYEQYF	TGTGCCAGCAGGCGTACAGGTTCCTACGAGCAGTACTTC
14	TRBV11-2	-	TRBJ2-5	-	CASSLVLSLETQYF	TGTGCCAGCAGCTTAGTCCTGAGTTTAGAGACCCAGTACTTC
14	TRBV7-9	-	TRBJ2-7	few	CASSPGTNSYEQYF	TGTGCCAGCAGCCCCGGGACAAACTCCTACGAGCAGTACTTC
14	TRBV11-2	-	TRBJ1-2	-	CASSLRDMIDGYTF	TGTGCCAGCAGCCTACGCGACATGATCGATGGCTACACCTTC
16	TRBV7-3	TRBD2	TRBJ2-3	-	CASSFSGTSGTDTQYF	TGTGCCAGCAGCTTCTCCGGGACTAGTGGCACAGATACGCAGTATTTT
15	TRBV10-3	TRBD1	TRBJ1-5	-	CAISGRGTGGQPQHF	TGTGCCATCAGTGGCCGGGGGACAGGGGGCCAGCCCCAGCATTTT
12	TRBV29-1	-	TRBJ1-1	-	CSVGGENTEAFF	TGCAGCGTTGGAGGAGAGAACACTGAAGCTTTCTTT
15	TRBV27	-	TRBJ2-7	-	CASSSFLAGSYEQYF	TGTGCCAGCAGTAGTTTCTTAGCAGGGTCCTACGAGCAGTACTTC
15	TRBV7-9	TRBD2	TRBJ2-5	-	CASSSGTSGKETQYF	TGTGCCAGCAGCTCAGGAACTAGCGGAAAAGAGACCCAGTACTTC
14	TRBV29-1	-	TRBJ2-3	-	CSVEGGDPTDTQYF	TGCAGCGTTGAAGGGGGGGACCCCACAGATACGCAGTATTTT
13	TRBV30	-	TRBJ1-1	-	CAWNPLLNTEAFF	TGTGCCTGGAATCCCCTTCTGAACACTGAAGCTTTCTTT
15	TRBV2	TRBD2	TRBJ2-7	few	CASSPPRGLGYEQYF	TGTGCCAGCAGTCCCCCAAGGGGACTAGGGTACGAGCAGTACTTC
15	TRBV5-1	-	TRBJ2-2	once	CASSPWRGPGGELFF	TGCGCCAGCAGCCCCTGGAGGGGGCCGGGCGGGGAGCTGTTTTTT
13	TRBV5-1	-	TRBJ2-3	-	CASSQGSTDTQYF	TGCGCCAGCAGCCAGGGTAGCACAGATACGCAGTATTTT
11	TRBV19	-	TRBJ1-1	-	CASSTRFRAFF	TGTGCCAGTAGTACCCGTTTCCGGGCTTTCTTT
15	TRBV10-3	-	TRBJ2-2	-	CAISALGPGSGELFF	TGTGCCATCAGTGCACTAGGCCCTGGGAGCGGGGAGCTGTTTTTT
16	TRBV10-3	-	TRBJ1-1	-	CATQLRDGRMNTEAFF	TGTGCCACCCAGTTGAGGGACGGGAGAATGAACACTGAAGCTTTCTTT
16	TRBV11-2	-	TRBJ2-7	-	CASSPYPAGQNYEQYF	TGTGCCAGCAGCCCCTATCCGGCAGGTCAGAACTACGAGCAGTACTTC
13	TRBV6-4	-	TRBJ2-7	-	CASSDRQAYEQYF	TGTGCCAGCAGTGACAGACAGGCCTACGAGCAGTACTTC
15	TRBV6-6	TRBD2	TRBJ2-5	-	CASSYSGTSGETQYF	TGTGCCAGCAGTTACTCGGGGACTAGCGGGGAGACCCAGTACTTC
16	TRBV18	TRBD2	TRBJ2-7	-	CASSPLGLAGGYEQYF	TGTGCCAGCTCACCGCTTGGACTAGCGGGAGGCTACGAGCAGTACTTC
15	TRBV10-3	-	TRBJ2-3	-	CAISGSSAWADTQYF	TGTGCCATCAGTGGATCTAGCGCTTGGGCAGATACGCAGTATTTT
14	TRBV25-1	TRBD2	TRBJ2-7	-	CASSEGTSGAEQYF	TGTGCCAGCAGTGAGGGGACTAGTGGGGCCGAGCAGTACTTC
16	TRBV9	TRBD1	TRBJ1-1	few	CASSVFPTGGQTEAFF	TGTGCCAGCAGCGTATTTCCGACAGGGGGCCAGACTGAAGCTTTCTTT
14	TRBV7-9	-	TRBJ1-1	-	CASSLVKQNTEAFF	TGTGCCAGCAGCTTAGTTAAACAGAACACTGAAGCTTTCTTT
13	TRBV5-4	-	TRBJ1-5	-	CASSTGGGQPQHF	TGTGCCAGCAGCACCGGGGGGGGTCAGCCCCAGCATTTT
14	TRBV7-2	-	TRBJ1-2	-	CASSLGSDRESSTF	TGTGCCAGCAGCTTAGGGTCGGACCGGGAGTCGAGCACCTTC
12	TRBV28	TRBD1	TRBJ2-2	-	CATRQGVGELFF	TGTGCCACTCGACAGGGGGTGGGGGAGCTGTTTTTT
17	TRBV9	-	TRBJ2-3	-	CASSVVASADSTDTQYF	TGTGCCAGCAGCGTAGTCGCTAGCGCCGATAGCACAGATACGCAGTATTTT
12	TRBV7-2	-	TRBJ2-5	-	CASSFYGETQYF	TGTGCCAGCAGCTTTTACGGGGAGACCCAGTACTTC
14	TRBV5-1	-	TRBJ2-7	-	CASSPTSTTYEQYF	TGCGCCAGCAGCCCGACTAGTACTACCTACGAGCAGTACTTC
15	TRBV19	-	TRBJ2-7	-	CASSIDWYRTYEQYF	TGTGCCAGTAGTATAGATTGGTACAGAACCTACGAGCAGTACTTC
13	TRBV2	TRBD1	TRBJ2-1	few	CASRVGTDNEQFF	TGTGCCAGCAGGGTTGGGACAGACAATGAGCAGTTCTTC
14	TRBV2	-	TRBJ2-7	-	CASRETGGSYEQYF	TGTGCCAGCAGGGAGACAGGTGGATCCTACGAGCAGTACTTC
13	TRBV5-1	-	TRBJ2-5	-	CASSNQGGETQYF	TGCGCCAGCAGTAACCAGGGAGGAGAGACCCAGTACTTC
15	TRBV19	-	TRBJ1-1	-	CASSWTVTMNTEAFF	TGTGCCAGTTCATGGACAGTAACAATGAACACTGAAGCTTTCTTT
13	TRBV7-3	-	TRBJ1-1	-	CASSEGLNTEAFF	TGTGCCAGCAGCGAAGGACTTAACACTGAAGCTTTCTTT
12	TRBV6-1	-	TRBJ2-7	-	CASSPGSYEQYF	TGTGCCAGCAGCCCGGGTTCCTACGAGCAGTACTTC
19	TRBV19	-	TRBJ2-7	-	CASSIPSRDWPKGSYEQYF	TGTGCCAGTAGTATACCCTCCCGGGACTGGCCGAAGGGGTCCTACGAGCAGTACTTC
14	TRBV29-1	-	TRBJ1-5	-	CSVGTRGGNQPQHF	TGCAGCGTTGGTACCAGGGGCGGCAATCAGCCCCAGCATTTT
13	TRBV27	TRBD2	TRBJ2-7	-	CASRTAGGREQYF	TGTGCCAGCCGTACGGCGGGGGGCAGGGAGCAGTACTTC